This T cell receptor (beta chain) was identified during a study of blood T cell repertoires in COVID-19 (dated by TCRdb to the early 2020s). Regarding the study in general: Collaborator samples came from the United States, Italy and Spain and covered acute and convalescent phases of COVID-19. The material from the prospective study consisted of cDNA or gDNA derived from T cells, B-cell-depleted T cells, or PBMCs. Deeply sampled blood TCRbeta repertoires from subjects exposed to, actively infected with, or recovered from COVID-19 were included in the dataset. The repertoires were released in a freely available public database intended as a resource for research on the immune response to SARS-CoV-2. Samples came from the ongoing ImmuneRACE study (first 160 participants) plus 1,254 subjects from 6 global collaborators. Nearly every sample came with metadata listing a de-identified subject ID, COVID-19 status, age in years and sex. HLA class I and class II types, where available, came from metadata supplied by the sample provider rather than from assay-based typing. The paper's findings and limits, for the study overall: The amount of clinical and demographic metadata varied by source and participant and was provided uncurated.

The immunoSEQ Assay, a bias-controlled multiplex PCR, was used to amplify TCRbeta CDR3 regions from genomic DNA. Regarding the original processing steps: Within the assay, amplification of reference gene primers was used to estimate how many nucleated cells each sample contained. To quantify the absolute abundance of each unique TCRbeta CDR3 rearrangement, sequence reads were collapsed and filtered. Productive Simpson clonality was computed per sample as the square root of Simpson's diversity index over productive rearrangements. TCRdb re-hosts the immuneACCESS table, in-frame sequences only. Its copies lack some clones; in the studies checked, an unresolved V gene accounts for under half of them, and the cause for the rest is not known. The D gene and trimming were derived from the DNA, and the V and J assignments and clone size from that table. This sample comprises about 88,000 clones, roughly 90% of them detected only once. The ten biggest clones cover about 2.9% of the sample.

Notes on this clone: No cognate antigen has been identified for it. No per-base quality is available; no much larger clone lies one base away.

CDR3 length: 17 amino acids, cysteine to phenylalanine. The kept DNA is CDR3 alone, 51 bases in frame from the first base. Trimming costs V 5 bases and J 8 bases, and their ends lie 22 bases apart. The germline V gene gives CDR1 as SGHVS and CDR2 as FNYEAQ. Each collaborating institution followed its own protocols to collect whole blood in K2EDTA tubes. For TCRbeta analysis, collaborators shipped samples in one of three forms: frozen whole blood, isolated PBMCs, or DNA extracted from either of those sample types. Source material: peripheral blood. This TCR was recovered from an elderly woman with acute or convalescent COVID-19. The sequence is built from TRBV7-6 and TRBJ1-6, and TRBD1 may be the D gene, going by 5 matching bases. The nucleotide sequence is given as TGTGCCAGCAGCCCCCTTAGCGGGACTTCGGCTTATTCACCCCTCCACTTT. It translates as CASSPLSGTSAYSPLHF.